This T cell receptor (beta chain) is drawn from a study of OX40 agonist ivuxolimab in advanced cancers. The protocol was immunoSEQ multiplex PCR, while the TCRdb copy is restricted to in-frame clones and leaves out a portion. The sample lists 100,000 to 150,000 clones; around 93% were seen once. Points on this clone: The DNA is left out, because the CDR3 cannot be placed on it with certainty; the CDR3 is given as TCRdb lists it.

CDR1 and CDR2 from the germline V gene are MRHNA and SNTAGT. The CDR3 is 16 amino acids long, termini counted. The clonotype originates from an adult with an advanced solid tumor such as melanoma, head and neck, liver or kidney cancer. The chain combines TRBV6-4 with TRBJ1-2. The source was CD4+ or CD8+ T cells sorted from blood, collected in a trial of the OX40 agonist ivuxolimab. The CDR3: CASSDSRLWGAGNLFF.